The T cell receptor beta chain described here comes from a study of cytotoxic CD8 clonotypes in ibrutinib-treated CLL. The CDR3 consists of 14 residues. V dropped 5 bases and J dropped 7 bases, with 18 bases sitting between them. Germline-derived CDR1 and CDR2 are MNHNS and SASEGT. Clones were sequenced by immunoSEQ multiplex PCR, and TCRdb holds only the in-frame ones, with some missing. The sample shows about 310,000 clones, roughly 79% of them seen only once. The source of this sequence is a human donor with chronic lymphocytic leukemia. The chain joins TRBV6-1 to TRBJ2-7; D gene ambiguous. The material sequenced was PBMCs, taken before ibrutinib treatment. The CDR3 DNA sequence: TGTGCCAGCAGTCAATCCCTGGGAAATTTGGAGCAGTACTTC. It yields the protein CASSQSLGNLEQYF.